The 22 T cell receptor beta chains below come from one sample, sequenced in a study of OX40 agonist ivuxolimab in advanced cancers. Here immunoSEQ multiplex PCR was the method, and the copy in TCRdb shows in-frame clones only, minus some. The sample carries around 6,000 clones, around 84% recorded once. The sequencing used CD4+ or CD8+ T cells sorted from blood, collected in a trial of the OX40 agonist ivuxolimab. Every receptor here comes from an adult with an advanced solid tumor such as melanoma, head and neck, liver or kidney cancer.

This clone was recorded once. The J gene is TRBJ2-5, the V gene TRBV11-2, with 8 bases aligning to TRBD2. Germline V gene data show CDR1 as SGHAT and CDR2 as FQNNGV. The CDR3 is 14 amino acids. Trimming cost V 3 bases and J 4 bases; bases outside gene matches: 4. The DNA for the CDR3 is TGTGCCAGCAGCTTGTACGGGGGGGGAGAGACCCAGTACTTC. It encodes CASSLYGGGETQYF.

This chain connects TRBV4-1 to TRBJ2-7; D gene ambiguous. The V end lost 6 bases, the J end lost 3 bases, and 12 bases lay between the germline ends. CDR1 is MGHRA and CDR2 is YSYEKL in the germline V gene. The CDR3 loop spans 13 amino acids. The CDR3 nucleotides read TGCGCCAGCAGTCAAATCCTAGGCTACGAGCAGTACTTC. It is translated as CASSQILGYEQYF.

The chain recombines TRBV28 with TRBJ1-2; D call uncertain. V dropped 6 bases and J dropped 3 bases, with 14 bases sitting between them. The CDR3 length is 14 residues. The germline V gene has CDR1 MDHEN and CDR2 SYDVKM. The CDR3 DNA follows: TGTGCCAGCAGCCCCACCACTGCGCACTATGGCTACACCTTC. This gives the protein CASSPTTAHYGYTF.

This clone occurred a few times. The chain links TRBV6-1 to TRBJ1-5, with a weak D call TRBD1 (6 bases). The CDR3 loop spans 15 amino acids. V was shortened by 4 bases and J by 5 bases, with 15 bases between the two germline ends. CDR1 is MNHNS, CDR2 SASEGT, per germline. CDR3 coding DNA: TGTGCCAGCAGTGGAGGGGGAATATCGGATCAGCCCCAGCATTTT. It is translated as CASSGGGISDQPQHF.

The rearrangement links TRBV21-1 to TRBJ1-1; no check of the table's D call, TRBD1, against the DNA was made. TRBV21-1 is flagged as a pseudogene. The length of the CDR3 is 12 residues. This CDR3 reads CASSTGQVRAFF. CDR3 in DNA: TGTGCCAGCAGCACTGGACAGGTGAGGGCTTTCTTT.

The V gene is TRBV7-6, the J gene TRBJ2-3, with no clear D. This CDR3 has 14 amino acids. The V end lost 0 bases, the J end lost 0 bases, and 4 bases lay between the germline ends. Looked up from germline, CDR1 is SGHVS and CDR2 is FNYEAQ. CDR3 nucleotides: TGTGCCAGCAGCTTAGCGGGGAGCACAGATACGCAGTATTTT. Translation gives CASSLAGSTDTQYF.

This chain uses TRBV7-9 with TRBJ2-2; 9 positions agree with TRBD1. The CDR3 totals 16 residues. Per the germline V gene, CDR1 is SEHNR and CDR2 is FQNEAQ (reference sequence). V trimming: 5 bases; J trimming: 7 bases; junction bases outside the gene matches: 11. CDR3 coding DNA: TGTGCCAGCAGCGACTTTGCGGGACAGGGAATCGGGGAGCTGTTTTTT. Encoded protein: CASSDFAGQGIGELFF.

The V call is TRBV30, the J call TRBJ1-2; D is possibly TRBD1 (6 bases). The CDR3 is made up of 18 amino acids. V gave up 0 bases and J gave up 4 bases, with 24 bases separating them. Germline V gene lookup returns CDR1 GTSNPN and CDR2 SVGIG (reference sequence). The DNA of the CDR3 is TGTGCCTGGAGTGTCTCGGGGGGGGGCCGCCGCAGCCTCTATGGCTACACCTTC. This encodes CAWSVSGGGRRSLYGYTF.

V is TRBV9 and J is TRBJ2-3, with D uncertain. CDR3 length: 15 amino acids. Trimming stripped 0 bases from V and 8 bases from J, with 16 bases between. Germline assignment: CDR1 SGDLS and CDR2 YYNGEE. CDR3 region: CASSVDGRSPATQYF. DNA of the CDR3: TGTGCCAGCAGCGTAGACGGCCGATCCCCGGCTACGCAGTATTTT. The variable domain in full, completed from reference TRBV9 and TRBJ2-3, reads DSGVTQTPKHLITATGQRVTLRCSPRSGDLSVYWYQQSLDQGLQFLIQYYNGEERAKGNILERFSAQQFPDLHSELNLSSLELGDSALYFCASSVDGRSPATQYFGPGTRLTVL.

The chain couples TRBV9 to TRBJ2-1; the match to TRBD1 covers 8 bases. Per the germline V gene, CDR1 is SGDLS and CDR2 is YYNGEE. The CDR3 sequence is 16 residues long. Trimming cost V 3 bases and J 7 bases; bases outside gene matches: 12. The CDR3 is CASSARGQVKNNEQFF. The CDR3 bases are TGTGCCAGCAGCGCGAGGGGACAGGTAAAAAATAATGAGCAGTTCTTC.

Worth noting for this clone: Other DNA sequences within the sample encode an identical CDR3. The chain employs TRBV6-5 and TRBJ2-1; D is unclear. Germline assignment: CDR1 MNHEY and CDR2 SVGAGI. The CDR3 sequence is 14 residues long. Trimming cost V 2 bases and J 0 bases, with 5 bases left between them. CDR3 amino acids: CASSYGVSYNEQFF. As DNA, the CDR3 is TGTGCCAGCAGTTACGGGGTCTCCTACAATGAGCAGTTCTTC.

The V gene is TRBV10-3, the J gene TRBJ1-6, with D perhaps TRBD1 (5 bases). Germline V gene lookup returns CDR1 ENHRY and CDR2 SYGVKD. CDR3 length: 16 residues. Trimming removed 10 bases at V and 5 bases at J, with 21 bases between. The CDR3 bases are TGTGCCACTAGGGACCTTGAGGCTGGAGATAATTCACCCCTCCACTTT. It encodes CATRDLEAGDNSPLHF.

The V and J genes are TRBV11-2 and TRBJ2-7; D perhaps matches TRBD1 (6 bases). The CDR3 totals 15 residues. V lost 5 bases to trimming and J lost 4 bases, with 18 bases between them. Germline lookup yields CDR1 SGHAT and CDR2 FQNNGV. The DNA of the CDR3 is TGTGCCAGCAGCGCCACAGGGCCCTGGGATTACGAGCAGTACTTC. Translating gives CASSATGPWDYEQYF.

The chain carries TRBV28 and TRBJ1-5, with 7 bases that match TRBD1. Germline V CDR1 and CDR2: MDHEN, SYDVKM. The CDR3 covers 17 residues. The ends lost 2 bases at V and 0 bases at J; junction bases unmatched: 7. The CDR3 region has the DNA TGTGCCAGCAGTTTACGAGGCAGGGGGTTTAGCAATCAGCCCCAGCATTTT. Its translation: CASSLRGRGFSNQPQHF.

V usage is TRBV5-6 and J usage is TRBJ2-7, with D uncertain. The V gene lost 4 bases and the J gene lost 2 bases, with 10 bases spanning the gap. In germline, CDR1 is SGHDT, CDR2 YYEEEE. The CDR3 length is 13 residues. This CDR3 reads CASSPGSPYEQYF. The CDR3 DNA follows: TGTGCCAGCAGCCCCGGGTCACCCTACGAGCAGTACTTC. The full variable domain, with the rest looked up from reference TRBV5-6 and TRBJ2-7, is DAGVTQSPTHLIKTRGQQVTLRCSPKSGHDTVSWYQQALGQGPQFIFQYYEEEERQRGNFPDRFSGHQFPNYSSELNVNALLLGDSALYLCASSPGSPYEQYFGPGTRLTVT.

This chain links TRBV27 with TRBJ2-7; 8 bases match TRBD2. The CDR3 is 16 amino acids. J gave up 5 bases and V 5 bases, and 14 bases lay outside the gene matches. Germline CDR1 is MNHEY and CDR2 is SMNVEV (reference sequence). The CDR3 DNA reads TGTGCCAGCAGTCCCCAAAGGAGCGGGAGTAGGAACGAGCAGTACTTC. This codes for CASSPQRSGSRNEQYF.

The V call is TRBV27, the J call TRBJ2-3; D is undetermined. This CDR3 comprises 13 residues. Per the germline V gene, CDR1 is MNHEY and CDR2 is SMNVEV (reference sequence). V lost 5 bases and J 5 bases, leaving 11 bases between the germline ends. CDR3 bases: TGTGCCAGCAGTCCAACGACTGAAGATACGCAGTATTTT. Its translation is CASSPTTEDTQYF.

This rearrangement joins TRBV10-2 to TRBJ1-5; TRBD1 agrees at 7 bases. The germline V gene has CDR1 WSHSY and CDR2 SAAADI. V lost 0 bases and J lost 2; bases outside the gene matches: 1. The CDR3 has 15 residues. CDR3 nucleotides: TGCGCCAGCAGTGAGTCCGGGACAGGCAATCAGCCCCAGCATTTT. Its protein is CASSESGTGNQPQHF.

The gene calls are TRBV2 and TRBJ2-1; TRBD1 might be the D (6 bases). Deletions cut 5 bases from V and 1 base from J, with 9 bases between. The CDR3 sequence is 14 residues long. Germline V lookup: CDR1 SNHLY, CDR2 FYNNEI. The chain's CDR3 is CASSPQGSYNEQFF. The CDR3 coding sequence is TGTGCCAGCAGTCCGCAGGGGTCCTACAATGAGCAGTTCTTC.

This chain joins TRBV7-8 and TRBJ1-1; possible D gene TRBD1, 5 bases. CDR1 is SGHVS, CDR2 FQNEAQ, per germline. With 1 base removed from V and 4 bases from J, the gap between germline ends came to 10 bases. The CDR3 is 14 amino acids. CDR3: CASSLGRVVTEAFF. The CDR3 nucleotides are TGTGCCAGCAGCTTAGGCAGGGTGGTCACTGAAGCTTTCTTT.

This clone was detected only a few times. The rearrangement joins TRBV9 to TRBJ2-2, with a tentative D call TRBD1 (6 bases). Between the trimmed V and J ends, which lost 4 bases and 0 bases, there was a span of 16 bases. This CDR3 comprises 17 residues. From germline, CDR1 is SGDLS and CDR2 YYNGEE. The CDR3 nucleotides read TGTGCCAGCAGCACCACACTACAGGGTCCGAACACCGGGGAGCTGTTTTTT. It codes for CASSTTLQGPNTGELFF.

The table lists this clone with a count of one. This chain joins TRBV7-9 and TRBJ1-1; possibly TRBD1 for D (5 bases). This CDR3 has 15 residues. The V gene lost 5 bases and the J gene lost 1 base, with 14 bases spanning the gap. CDR1 SEHNR and CDR2 FQNEAQ come from the germline V gene (reference sequence). The CDR3 nucleotides read TGTGCCAGCAGCCCCCTGGGGGAGGAGAACACTGAAGCTTTCTTT. Residues: CASSPLGEENTEAFF.